This TCR beta chain was obtained from a study of T-cell reconstitution after alpha-beta-depleted transplantation in children. This CDR3 region has 16 residues. The J segment lost 2 bases and the V segment lost 3 bases, leaving 5 bases of the junction unmatched. CDR1 and CDR2 (germline): LGHDT, YNNKEL (reference sequence). Ten or more counts support this clonotype. The library targeted TCRbeta and was prepared with unique molecular identifiers. TCRdb re-called the PCR reads through MiXCR, storing one row per CDR3 protein. Of 200,000 to 300,000 distinct CDR3 sequences listed, around 12% are singletons. The chain uses TRBV3-1 and TRBJ2-1; 9 nucleotides line up with TRBD1. The sample in question was PBMCs from the stem cell graft donor, obtained from the stem cell graft. This clonotype originated in a human donor who donated a stem cell graft to a child with acute lymphoblastic leukemia. CDR3 DNA sequence: TGTGCCAGCAGCCACGGACAGGGGTTCCCCTACAATGAGCAGTTCTTC. Its translation is CASSHGQGFPYNEQFF.